The rows below give T cell receptor beta chains drawn from one sample of a study of T-cell reconstitution after alpha-beta-depleted transplantation in children. MiXCR, applied by TCRdb to the PCR reads, yields one record per CDR3 protein. The sample gives 450,000 to 700,000 distinct CDR3 sequences, 27% of which show up once; just over 35% is in the top ten. Here the sequenced sample was PBMCs, taken before TCRalphabeta/CD19-depleted stem cell transplant. These receptors all stem from a boy under three years old with Wiskott-Aldrich syndrome, due to receive a stem cell transplant. CDR3s include the opening cysteine and the closing phenylalanine or tryptophan. Clone size is given for some rows only: seen once, a few or many times, or a class if the clone is expanded.

V,J,length,size,CDR3
TRBV5-6,TRBJ2-1,16,few,CASSRTTSGSYNEQFF
TRBV9,TRBJ2-3,17,few,CASSVAGGQGVTDTQYF
TRBV28,TRBJ2-7,15,NA,CASRTSTGKPYEQYF
TRBV15,TRBJ1-2,11,few,CATSASQGYTF
TRBV5-5,TRBJ1-4,15,few,CASSLVGRVGEKLFF
TRBV28,TRBJ2-2,17,NA,CASSAPTQTGNTGELFF
TRBV12-3/TRBV12-4,TRBJ2-3,17,NA,CASRKGTTGVLTDTQYF
TRBV7-9,TRBJ1-4,15,NA,CASRGDRGTNEKLFF
TRBV20-1,TRBJ2-5,14,NA,CSAPRQGAVETQYF
TRBV10-3,TRBJ2-5,16,NA,CAISEMGQASGETQYF
TRBV5-1,TRBJ2-7,15,NA,CASSLGLAATYEQYF
TRBV3-1,TRBJ2-1,13,few,CASSPTSGNEQFF
TRBV5-1,TRBJ1-1,15,few,CASSLMGPRNTEAFF
TRBV5-1,TRBJ1-1,15,few,CASSLAQTRNTEAFF
TRBV24-1,TRBJ2-3,17,many,CATSDLQPSGRSDTQYF
TRBV12-3/TRBV12-4,TRBJ2-1,17,few,CASSLALLLSSYNEQFF
TRBV7-2,TRBJ2-7,13,NA,CASSLAPRREQYF
TRBV5-1,TRBJ2-7,14,few,CASSGGGFSYEQYF
TRBV20-1,TRBJ2-5,13,NA,CSATPIAGATQYF
TRBV5-1,TRBJ2-3,14,few,CASSLVQQGDTQYF
TRBV5-1,TRBJ1-2,11,NA,CASSGRDDYTF
TRBV28,TRBJ1-1,16,few,CASSLLQGEWGTEAFF